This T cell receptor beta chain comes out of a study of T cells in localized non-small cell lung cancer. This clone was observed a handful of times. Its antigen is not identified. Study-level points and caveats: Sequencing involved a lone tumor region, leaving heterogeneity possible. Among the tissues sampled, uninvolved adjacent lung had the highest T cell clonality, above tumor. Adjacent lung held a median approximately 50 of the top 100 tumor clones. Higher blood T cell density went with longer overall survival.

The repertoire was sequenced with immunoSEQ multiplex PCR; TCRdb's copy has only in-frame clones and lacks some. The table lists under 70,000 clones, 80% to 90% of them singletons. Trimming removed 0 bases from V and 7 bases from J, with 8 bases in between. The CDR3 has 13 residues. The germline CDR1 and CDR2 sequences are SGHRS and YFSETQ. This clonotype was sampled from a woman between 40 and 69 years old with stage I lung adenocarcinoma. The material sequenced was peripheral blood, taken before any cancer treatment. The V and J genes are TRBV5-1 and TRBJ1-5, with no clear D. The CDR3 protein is CASSLGAGQPQHF. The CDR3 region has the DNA TGCGCCAGCAGCTTGGGGGCCGGGCAGCCCCAGCATTTT.